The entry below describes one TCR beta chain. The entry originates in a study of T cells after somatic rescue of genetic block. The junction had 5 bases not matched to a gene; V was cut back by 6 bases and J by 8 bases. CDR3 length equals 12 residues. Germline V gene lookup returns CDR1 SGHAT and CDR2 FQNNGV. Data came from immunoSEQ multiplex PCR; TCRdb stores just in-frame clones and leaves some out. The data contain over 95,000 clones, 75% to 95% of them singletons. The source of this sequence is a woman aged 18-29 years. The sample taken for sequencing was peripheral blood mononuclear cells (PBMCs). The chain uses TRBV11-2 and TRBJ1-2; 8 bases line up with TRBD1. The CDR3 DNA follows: TGTGCCAGCAGTGGAGACAGGGGAGGCTACACCTTC. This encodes CASSGDRGGYTF.